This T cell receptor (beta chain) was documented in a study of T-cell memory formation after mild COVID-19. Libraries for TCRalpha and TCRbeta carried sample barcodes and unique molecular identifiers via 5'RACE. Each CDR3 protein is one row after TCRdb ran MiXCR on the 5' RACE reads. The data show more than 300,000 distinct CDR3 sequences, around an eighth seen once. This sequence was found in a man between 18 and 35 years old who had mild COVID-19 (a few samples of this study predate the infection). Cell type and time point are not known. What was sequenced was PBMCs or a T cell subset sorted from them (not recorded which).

In DNA form, the CDR3 reads TGTGCCAGCAGCCCTAGGAAATATAATTCACCCCTCCACTTT. It encodes CASSPRKYNSPLHF. This chain uses TRBV28 with TRBJ1-6; D remains unclear. V lost 6 bases and J lost 4, with 10 bases in between. There are 14 residues in the CDR3. Germline values: CDR1 MDHEN, CDR2 SYDVKM.